This note documents a single TCR beta chain sequence. Its antigen remains unidentified. The conserved phenylalanine or tryptophan is not found at the CDR3 terminus, so this likely reflects a read error. It is unclear where the CDR3 begins or ends on the DNA, so no DNA is shown, and the CDR3 is as TCRdb lists it. This record comes from a study of tumor and adjacent non-tumor tissue in lung cancer. Study summary: Patients comprised eleven to twelve adenocarcinoma, a couple of squamous cell carcinoma and 1 small cell lung cancer. On average, productive TCRbeta reads reached about 4.17 million per sample. General observations from the study: TCR diversity was significantly greater in tumor than normal lung tissue. Patients with more diverse tumor TCRs had worse survival.

No cell sorting was done before RNA was extracted from the tissue. Distant lung tissue was collected more than 3 cm away from the tumor edge. The CDR3 is 15 residues long, ends included. Germline V gives CDR1 MDHEN, CDR2 SYDVKM. Three rounds of nested PCR, following a modified ARM-PCR protocol, produced the TCRbeta library. TCRdb processed the multiplex PCR reads anew with MiXCR; each CDR3 protein has one entry. The sample shows tens of thousands of distinct CDR3 sequences, 55% to 70% of them seen only once. Sequencing used distant non-tumor lung tissue. The source of this sequence is a woman aged 45 to 65 with non-small cell lung cancer. V and J are TRBV28 and TRBJ2-1. The CDR3 sequence: CASRLWQQAYNEQSY.